These 24 T cell receptor beta chains share one sample of origin, sequenced in a study of blood T cell repertoires in COVID-19. TCRdb's table, derived via immunoSEQ multiplex PCR, lists solely in-frame clones and lacks some. The data show under 50,000 clones, around nine tenths seen once. The material sequenced was peripheral blood. The receptors shown here come from a man in his 70s with active COVID-19.

This clone appeared a single time. This CDR3 is CASSLRPAGGRFDTGELFF. The CDR3 DNA is TGCGCCAGCAGCCTAAGGCCAGCGGGAGGGCGGTTTGACACCGGGGAGCTGTTTTTT. The rearrangement uses TRBV4-3 and TRBJ2-2; the match to TRBD2 covers 10 bases. The V and J ends lost 4 bases and 3 bases, in that order; junction bases with no gene match: 14. This CDR3 is 19 amino acids long. Per germline, CDR1 LGHNA and CDR2 YSLEER.

The genes are TRBV18 and TRBJ1-1; D perhaps matches TRBD1 (6 bases). CDR1 is KGHSH and CDR2 is LQKENI in the germline V gene. The V and J ends lost 4 bases and 7 bases respectively, with 16 bases between them. This CDR3 has 14 residues. CDR3 sequence: CASSRTGTLLEAFF. The CDR3 DNA follows: TGTGCCAGCTCACGGACCGGGACACTACTTGAAGCTTTCTTT.

This clone was observed a few times. The chain recombines TRBV9 with TRBJ2-2, with D unclear. Germline CDR1 reads SGDLS; CDR2 reads YYNGEE. Trimming left V 0 bases short and J 2 bases short, with 11 bases between. The CDR3 has 16 amino acids. The CDR3 reads CASSVGLAENTGELFF. The CDR3 DNA follows: TGTGCCAGCAGCGTAGGTTTGGCGGAAAACACCGGGGAGCTGTTTTTT.

The V gene is TRBV7-2, the J gene TRBJ2-7, with TRBD1 as a possible D gene (5 bases). The length of the CDR3 is 14 residues. Per germline, CDR1 SGHTA and CDR2 FQGNSA. Trimming stripped 0 bases from V and 6 bases from J, with 12 bases between. The chain's CDR3 is CASSLALGQGEQYF. The CDR3 coding sequence is TGTGCCAGCAGCTTAGCGCTGGGGCAGGGCGAGCAGTACTTC.

Remarks on this clone: Germline is not matched at one junction end, which may reflect a read error. CDR3 DNA sequence: TGCGCCAGCGAAGAGGAGGGCGATAGCTCCTACAATGGGCAGTTCTTC. It translates to CASEEEGDSSYNGQFF. The genes are TRBV23-1 and TRBJ2-1, with a tentative D call TRBD2 (6 bases). TRBV23-1 is identified as an open reading frame with a role that is uncertain. The CDR3 spans 16 residues.

The chain recombines TRBV7-3 with TRBJ2-1; the D gene is possibly TRBD2 (6 bases). This CDR3 has 17 residues. V lost 4 bases, J lost 7 bases, and 23 bases lay in between. Germline CDR1 SGHTA, CDR2 FQGTGA. The CDR3 DNA follows: TGTGCCAGCAGCTCCCAACATGGCGGGACCCCCCGGAATGAGCAGTTCTTC. This sequence encodes CASSSQHGGTPRNEQFF. Supplemented by reference TRBV7-3 and TRBJ2-1, the full variable domain reads GAGVSQTPSNKVTEKGKYVELRCDPISGHTALYWYRQSLGQGPEFLIYFQGTGAADDSGLPNDRFFAVRPEGSVSTLKIQRTERGDSAVYLCASSSQHGGTPRNEQFFGPGTRLTVL.

The J gene is TRBJ2-6, the V gene TRBV28; D possibly corresponds to TRBD1 (5 bases). Trimming took 10 bases from V and 0 from J, leaving 13 bases between them. The germline V gene has CDR1 MDHEN and CDR2 SYDVKM. The CDR3 runs 15 residues. The CDR3 DNA sequence: TGTGCCACCGGACAAACGAGCTCTGGGGCCAACGTCCTGACTTTC. Translated, it gives CATGQTSSGANVLTF.

V is TRBV7-9 and J is TRBJ1-1; no definite D call. This CDR3 region has 15 residues. Germline V lookup: CDR1 SEHNR, CDR2 FQNEAQ (reference sequence). V dropped 1 base and J dropped 5 bases, with 14 bases sitting between them. The CDR3 is CASSLGWQAGTEAFF. CDR3 bases: TGTGCCAGCAGCTTAGGGTGGCAGGCGGGAACTGAAGCTTTCTTT. Complete variable domain (other parts from reference TRBV7-9 and TRBJ1-1): DTGVSQNPRHKITKRGQNVTFRCDPISEHNRLYWYRQTLGQGPEFLTYFQNEAQLEKSRLLSDRFSAERPKGSFSTLEIQRTEQGDSAMYLCASSLGWQAGTEAFFGQGTRLTVV.

The chain carries TRBV5-4 and TRBJ2-7, with TRBD1 matching over 8 bases. Germline values: CDR1 SGHNT, CDR2 YYREEE (reference sequence). V lost 0 bases and J lost 3; bases outside the gene matches: 5. This CDR3 region has 15 residues. CDR3 sequence: CASSLGGTGRYEQYF. The DNA of the CDR3 is TGTGCCAGCAGCTTGGGTGGGACAGGTCGCTACGAGCAGTACTTC.

This clone came up once. The J gene is TRBJ2-7, the V gene TRBV6-6; 10 nucleotides line up with TRBD1. The germline CDR1 and CDR2 sequences are MNHNY and SVGAGI (reference sequence). V trimming: 5 bases; J trimming: 2 bases; junction bases outside the gene matches: 18. The CDR3 has 19 residues. The CDR3 protein is CASSPQTRPGTGATYEQYF. CDR3 nucleotides: TGTGCCAGCAGTCCACAAACACGTCCCGGGACAGGGGCGACCTACGAGCAGTACTTC.

The J gene is TRBJ2-1, the V gene TRBV4-3, with 11 bases fitting TRBD2. Germline values: CDR1 LGHNA, CDR2 YSLEER. Trimming at V came to 0 bases and at J to 5 bases, leaving 3 bases not matched to a gene. The CDR3 is made up of 16 amino acids. The CDR3 DNA reads TGCGCCAGCAGCCAAGATTTAGCGGGGGGGAACAATGAGCAGTTCTTC. Its translation is CASSQDLAGGNNEQFF.

The genes are TRBV11-2 and TRBJ1-1; no clear D. Between the trimmed V and J ends, which lost 6 bases and 1 base, there was a span of 18 bases. The CDR3 covers 16 residues. The germline CDR1 and CDR2 sequences are SGHAT and FQNNGV. CDR3: CASSSGRILANTEAFF. DNA for the CDR3: TGTGCCAGCAGTAGCGGACGGATATTGGCGAACACTGAAGCTTTCTTT.

This chain joins TRBV19 and TRBJ2-1; possible D gene TRBD2, 6 bases. This CDR3 spans 15 amino acids. V lost 5 bases, J lost 0 bases, and 11 bases lay in between. From germline, CDR1 is LNHDA and CDR2 SQIVND (reference sequence). CDR3 loop: CASSSGRFSYNEQFF. The CDR3 region has the DNA TGTGCCAGTAGTTCCGGGAGATTCTCCTACAATGAGCAGTTCTTC.

Concerning this clone: Other nucleotide sequences in the sample specify the same CDR3. The chain is built from TRBV18 and TRBJ1-6, with TRBD1 identical over 7 bases. This CDR3 is 14 amino acids long. V lost 3 bases and J lost 4; bases outside the gene matches: 0. The germline V gene encodes CDR1 KGHSH and CDR2 LQKENI. In DNA, the CDR3 is TGTGCCAGCTCACCGGACAGGTATAATTCACCCCTCCACTTT. Protein product: CASSPDRYNSPLHF.

The rearrangement uses TRBV29-1 and TRBJ2-1; D is undetermined. The V and J ends lost 3 bases and 5 bases respectively, with 8 bases between them. Germline V lookup: CDR1 SQVTM, CDR2 ANQGSEA. CDR3 length: 12 residues. The CDR3, as DNA: TGCAGCGTTGACATAGTAAACAATGAGCAGTTCTTC. The encoded protein is CSVDIVNNEQFF.

The J gene is TRBJ2-1, the V gene TRBV7-2, with a weak D call TRBD1 (7 bases). From germline, CDR1 is SGHTA and CDR2 FQGNSA. CDR3 size: 14 residues. The germline V and J ends were trimmed by 5 bases and 7 bases, with 15 bases remaining between them. The DNA of the CDR3 is TGTGCCAGCAGCCAGGGGGGCTTAGGGAATGAGCAGTTCTTC. Its translation is CASSQGGLGNEQFF. Together with reference TRBV7-2 and TRBJ2-1, the CDR3 gives the full variable domain: GAGVSQSPSNKVTEKGKDVELRCDPISGHTALYWYRQSLGQGLEFLIYFQGNSAPDKSGLPSDRFSAERTGGSVSTLTIQRTQQEDSAVYLCASSQGGLGNEQFFGPGTRLTVL.

The rearrangement uses TRBV6-2 or TRBV6-3 and TRBJ2-4; possibly TRBD2 for D (6 bases). CDR1 and CDR2 from the germline V gene are MNHEY and SVGEGT. This CDR3 has 15 amino acids. V was shortened by 2 bases and J by 5 bases, with 13 bases between the two germline ends. CDR3 sequence: CASSYGGTKENIQYF. DNA of the CDR3: TGTGCCAGCAGTTACGGGGGGACCAAGGAAAACATTCAGTACTTC.

This rearrangement joins TRBV7-6 to TRBJ2-7, with TRBD1 matching over 8 bases. The CDR3 totals 14 residues. The J segment lost 4 bases and the V segment lost 5 bases, leaving 7 bases of the junction unmatched. Germline V gives CDR1 SGHVS, CDR2 FNYEAQ. The CDR3 nucleotides read TGTGCCAGCAGCAGGGCTACAGGGGGGTACGAGCAGTACTTC. Translating gives CASSRATGGYEQYF.

This chain uses TRBV6-5 with TRBJ2-7; the D gene is possibly TRBD1 (6 bases). Trimming stripped 0 bases from V and 7 bases from J, with 10 bases between. Germline CDR1 and CDR2: MNHEY and SVGAGI. The CDR3 length is 13 residues. The CDR3 spells CASSYSTGREQYF. DNA for the CDR3: TGTGCCAGCAGTTACTCGACAGGTAGGGAGCAGTACTTC.

This chain joins TRBV5-6 and TRBJ2-7; D is unresolved. The V gene's germline CDR1 is SGHDT and CDR2 YYEEEE. This CDR3 spans 13 amino acids. The V and J ends lost 4 bases and 8 bases respectively, with 16 bases between them. The DNA for the CDR3 is TGTGCCAGCAGCAGAACCGGGTCCCCCAAGCAGTACTTC. Protein: CASSRTGSPKQYF. The full variable domain, in which reference TRBV5-6 and TRBJ2-7 provide the parts outside the CDR3, is DAGVTQSPTHLIKTRGQQVTLRCSPKSGHDTVSWYQQALGQGPQFIFQYYEEEERQRGNFPDRFSGHQFPNYSSELNVNALLLGDSALYLCASSRTGSPKQYFGPGTRLTVT.

The rearrangement uses TRBV21-1 and TRBJ1-4. TRBV21-1 constitutes a pseudogene. The CDR3 length is 15 residues. CDR3 amino acids: CASSSRGLLAEKLFF. CDR3 sequence (DNA): TGTGCCAGCAGCAGTCGTGGACTTTTAGCCGAAAAACTGTTTTTT.

The V call is TRBV28, the J call TRBJ1-2; 9 bases align to TRBD1. This CDR3 spans 12 amino acids. V trimming: 8 bases; J trimming: 5 bases; junction bases outside the gene matches: 3. The germline V gene encodes CDR1 MDHEN and CDR2 SYDVKM. In nucleotides, the CDR3 is TGTGCCAGCGTGACAGGGGGGTATGGCTACACCTTC. Amino acids: CASVTGGYGYTF.

The chain has TRBV10-2 and TRBJ2-5, with 9 nucleotides matching TRBD2. Germline loops: CDR1 WSHSY, CDR2 SAAADI. Trimming at V came to 5 bases and at J to 2 bases, leaving 3 bases not matched to a gene. The CDR3 is 14 amino acids. This CDR3 reads CASSNSGSQETQYF. The CDR3 DNA follows: TGCGCCAGCAGTAATAGCGGGAGTCAAGAGACCCAGTACTTC.

The CDR3, as DNA: TGCGCCAGCAGCTTGGGGGCCCGAGATACGCAGTATTTT. Its translation: CASSLGARDTQYF. This sequence joins TRBV5-1 and TRBJ2-3; D ambiguous. Per germline, CDR1 SGHRS and CDR2 YFSETQ. The CDR3 contains 13 residues. Trimming removed 0 bases from V and 5 bases from J, with 7 bases in between.